The source of this TCR beta chain is a study of tumor-infiltrating lymphocytes in primary liver carcinoma. cDNA specific to TCR beta was made from approximately 0.55 ug of total RNA, with a constant-region primer employed for priming. Investigators got TCR beta libraries out of three nested multiplex PCR rounds, done with slightly modified ARM-PCR. Primers for the first two PCR rounds were TRBV1-TRBV30 forward primers and a C-beta reverse primer (10 cycles per round). TCRdb used MiXCR to reprocess the multiplex PCR reads, holding one entry per CDR3 protein. Of 100,000 or so distinct CDR3 sequences in the sample, approximately 70% are singletons; the top ten hold 10% to 15%. Without any cell sorting, about 20-31 mg of bulk tissue yielded co-extracted RNA and DNA. This clonotype was counted once. Lacking the conserved final phenylalanine or tryptophan, this CDR3 likely reflects a read error. The CDR3 length is 13 residues.

The receptor was derived from a woman aged 55-70 years with primary liver carcinoma and hepatitis B virus infection. The gene calls are TRBV12-3 or TRBV12-4 and TRBJ2-5; unclear D gene. Sequencing was done on a sample of liver tumor tissue from sampling region 2. Described subset: tumor region T2, inferior pole. The CDR3 region is CASSMGKKEAQYI. The CDR3 bases are TGTGCCAGCAGTATGGGCAAGAAAGAGGCCCAGTACATC.